A single sample gave rise to the 3 T cell receptor beta chains below, sequenced in a study of blood T cell repertoires in COVID-19. Some clones are missing from TCRdb's copy, which holds only in-frame ones; the method was immunoSEQ multiplex PCR. Among roughly 350,000 clones listed, 85% were seen once. What was sequenced was peripheral blood. The receptors originated from a woman aged 18-29 years with acute or convalescent COVID-19.

This clone was seen a handful of times. The chain couples TRBV12-5 to TRBJ1-6, with D possibly TRBD1 on 5 matching bases. With 5 bases removed from V and 7 bases from J, the gap between germline ends came to 12 bases. The CDR3 is 14 residues long. Germline values: CDR1 LGHNT, CDR2 FRNRAP. CDR3 in DNA: TGTGCTAGTGGTAGCCAGGGTGGGAATTCACCCCTCCACTTT. Amino acid sequence: CASGSQGGNSPLHF.

The chain recombines TRBV7-9 with TRBJ1-6; 7 nucleotides agree with TRBD1. Germline loops: CDR1 SEHNR, CDR2 FQNEAQ (reference sequence). V was pared by 4 bases and J by 5 bases, with 5 bases of the junction left unmatched. The CDR3 runs 15 residues. The CDR3 region is CASSWGTADNSPLHF. The CDR3 DNA reads as TGTGCCAGCAGCTGGGGGACAGCGGATAATTCACCCCTCCACTTT.

The chain employs TRBV6-4 and TRBJ1-2, with 8 bases lining up with TRBD1. Trimming cost V 4 bases and J 2 bases; bases outside gene matches: 6. The CDR3 loop spans 15 amino acids. Germline CDR1 and CDR2: MRHNA and SNTAGT. The CDR3 DNA follows: TGTGCCAGCAGTGTAGAATACAGGGGGAACTATGGCTACACCTTC. Protein sequence: CASSVEYRGNYGYTF.